This TCR beta chain was observed in a study of blood T cells in healthy people across ages. Study findings and constraints: Older age coincided with a roughly linear decline in TCR beta diversity per million T cells. PBMCs that were unsorted prevented a conclusive naive versus antigen-experienced comparison.

Through a sample-barcoded 5' primer and a J-beta primer mix, a second PCR was run for roughly 6 to 12 cycles. The authors tagged each cDNA molecule using a template-switch adaptor with 12 random nucleotides. TCRdb itself ran the 5' RACE reads through MiXCR, one entry per CDR3 protein. The sample yields some 1.4 million distinct CDR3 sequences, roughly 40% seen once. Concerning this clonotype: Its antigen is unidentified.

There are 18 residues in the CDR3. Trimming at V came to 6 bases and at J to 2 bases, leaving 8 bases not matched to a gene. The germline V gene encodes CDR1 MNHEY and CDR2 SVGAGI. The genes are TRBV6-5 and TRBJ2-4, with 15 positions matching TRBD2. The sequencing input was blood. This TCR was recovered from a woman aged 18-30 years in good health. The CDR3 nucleotides read TGTGCCAGCAGCTACGGGACTAGCGGGAGGATTCCCAAAAACATTCAGTACTTC. It yields the protein CASSYGTSGRIPKNIQYF.